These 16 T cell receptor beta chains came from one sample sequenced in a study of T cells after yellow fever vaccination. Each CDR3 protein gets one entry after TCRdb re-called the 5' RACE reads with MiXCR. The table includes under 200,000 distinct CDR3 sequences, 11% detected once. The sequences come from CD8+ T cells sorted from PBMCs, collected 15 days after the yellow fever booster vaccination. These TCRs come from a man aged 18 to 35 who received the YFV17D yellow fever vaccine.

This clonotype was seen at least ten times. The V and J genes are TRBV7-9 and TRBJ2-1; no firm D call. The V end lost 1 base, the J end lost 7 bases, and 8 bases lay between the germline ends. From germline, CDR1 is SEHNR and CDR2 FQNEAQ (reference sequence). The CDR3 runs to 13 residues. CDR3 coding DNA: TGTGCCAGCAGCTTAGTAACAGCAAATGAGCAGTTCTTC. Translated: CASSLVTANEQFF.

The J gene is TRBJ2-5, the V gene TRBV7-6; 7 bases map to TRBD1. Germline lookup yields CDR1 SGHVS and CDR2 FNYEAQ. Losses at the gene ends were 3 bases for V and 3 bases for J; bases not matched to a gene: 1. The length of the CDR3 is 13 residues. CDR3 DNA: TGTGCCAGCAGCTTCGACAGGGAAGAGACCCAGTACTTC. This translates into CASSFDREETQYF.

The CDR3 nucleotides are TGTGCCAGCAGCGTAAGCGGGAATGAGCAGTTCTTC. As protein: CASSVSGNEQFF. V and J are TRBV9 and TRBJ2-1; D perhaps matches TRBD2 (6 bases). The V and J ends lost 1 base and 7 bases respectively, with 6 bases between them. Germline V gene data show CDR1 as SGDLS and CDR2 as YYNGEE. CDR3 size: 12 residues.

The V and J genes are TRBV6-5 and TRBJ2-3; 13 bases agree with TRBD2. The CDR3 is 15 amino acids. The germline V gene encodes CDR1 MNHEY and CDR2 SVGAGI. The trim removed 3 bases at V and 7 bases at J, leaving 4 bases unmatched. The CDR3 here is CASSYTSGGGYTQYF. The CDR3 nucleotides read TGTGCCAGCAGTTATACTAGCGGGGGGGGGTATACGCAGTATTTT.

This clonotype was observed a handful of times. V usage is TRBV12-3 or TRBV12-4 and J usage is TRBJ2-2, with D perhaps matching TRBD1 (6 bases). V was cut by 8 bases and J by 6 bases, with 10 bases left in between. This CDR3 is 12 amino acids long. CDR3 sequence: CASGQGSGELFF. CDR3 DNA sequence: TGTGCCAGCGGGCAGGGGTCCGGGGAGCTGTTTTTT.

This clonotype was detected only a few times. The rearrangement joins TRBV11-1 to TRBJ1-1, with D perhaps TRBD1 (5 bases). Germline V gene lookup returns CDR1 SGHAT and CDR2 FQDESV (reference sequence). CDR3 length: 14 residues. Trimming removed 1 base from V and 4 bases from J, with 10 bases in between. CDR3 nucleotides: TGTGCCAGCAGCTTAGGGGGCGTATTCACTGAAGCTTTCTTT. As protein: CASSLGGVFTEAFF.

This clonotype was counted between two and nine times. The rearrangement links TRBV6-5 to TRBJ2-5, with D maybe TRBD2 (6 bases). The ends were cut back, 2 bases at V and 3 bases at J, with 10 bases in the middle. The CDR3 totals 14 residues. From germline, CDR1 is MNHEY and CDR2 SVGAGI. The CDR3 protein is CASSYIPGEETQYF. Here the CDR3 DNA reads TGTGCCAGCAGTTACATCCCGGGGGAAGAGACCCAGTACTTC.

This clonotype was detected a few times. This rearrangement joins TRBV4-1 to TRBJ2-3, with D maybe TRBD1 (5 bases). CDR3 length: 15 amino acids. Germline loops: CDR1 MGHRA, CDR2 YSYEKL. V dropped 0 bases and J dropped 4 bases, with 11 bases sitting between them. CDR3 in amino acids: CASSQDPGSADTQYF. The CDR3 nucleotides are TGCGCCAGCAGCCAAGATCCAGGGTCCGCAGATACGCAGTATTTT.

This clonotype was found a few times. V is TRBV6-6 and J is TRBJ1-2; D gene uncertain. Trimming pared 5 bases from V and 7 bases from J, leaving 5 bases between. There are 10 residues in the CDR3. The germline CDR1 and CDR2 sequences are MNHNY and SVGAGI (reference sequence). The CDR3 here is CASSKPGYTF. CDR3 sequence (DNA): TGTGCCAGCAGTAAACCTGGCTACACCTTC.

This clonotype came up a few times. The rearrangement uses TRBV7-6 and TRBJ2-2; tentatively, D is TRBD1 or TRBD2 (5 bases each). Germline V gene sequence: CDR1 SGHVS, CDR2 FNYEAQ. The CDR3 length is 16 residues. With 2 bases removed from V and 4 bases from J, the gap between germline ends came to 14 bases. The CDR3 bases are TGTGCCAGCAGCTTATACTCGGGGCGCGGCACCGGGGAGCTGTTTTTT. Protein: CASSLYSGRGTGELFF.

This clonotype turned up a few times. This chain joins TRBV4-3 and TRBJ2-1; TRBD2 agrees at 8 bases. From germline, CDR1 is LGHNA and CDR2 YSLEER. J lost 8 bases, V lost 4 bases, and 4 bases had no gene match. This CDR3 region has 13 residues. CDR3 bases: TGCGCCAGCAGCCCCTCGGGGGGGGATGAGCAGTTCTTC. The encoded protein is CASSPSGGDEQFF.

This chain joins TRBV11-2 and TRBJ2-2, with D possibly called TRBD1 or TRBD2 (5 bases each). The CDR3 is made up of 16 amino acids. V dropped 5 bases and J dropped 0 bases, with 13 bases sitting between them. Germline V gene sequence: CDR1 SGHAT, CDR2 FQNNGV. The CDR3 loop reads CASSGARGANTGELFF. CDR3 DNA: TGTGCCAGCAGCGGCGCCCGGGGCGCGAACACCGGGGAGCTGTTTTTT.

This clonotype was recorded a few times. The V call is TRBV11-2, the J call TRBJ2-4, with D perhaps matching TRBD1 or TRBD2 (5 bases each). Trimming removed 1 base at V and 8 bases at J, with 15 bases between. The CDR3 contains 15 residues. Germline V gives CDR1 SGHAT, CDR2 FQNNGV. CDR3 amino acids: CASSLASGRLDIQYF. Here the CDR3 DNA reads TGTGCCAGCAGCTTAGCCTCAGGGAGATTAGACATTCAGTACTTC.

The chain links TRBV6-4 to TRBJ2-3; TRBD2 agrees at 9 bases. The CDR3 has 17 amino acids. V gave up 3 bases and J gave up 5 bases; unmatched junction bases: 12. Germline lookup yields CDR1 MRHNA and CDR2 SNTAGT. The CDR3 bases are TGTGCCAGCAGTGAGCTCGCGGGGGGGGGCCGGGGAGATACGCAGTATTTT. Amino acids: CASSELAGGGRGDTQYF.

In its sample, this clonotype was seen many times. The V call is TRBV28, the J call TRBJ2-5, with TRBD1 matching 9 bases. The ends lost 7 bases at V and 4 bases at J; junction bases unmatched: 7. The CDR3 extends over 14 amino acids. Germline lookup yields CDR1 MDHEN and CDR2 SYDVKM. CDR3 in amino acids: CASIRDRDRETQYF. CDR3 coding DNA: TGTGCCAGCATCCGGGACAGGGATCGAGAGACCCAGTACTTC.

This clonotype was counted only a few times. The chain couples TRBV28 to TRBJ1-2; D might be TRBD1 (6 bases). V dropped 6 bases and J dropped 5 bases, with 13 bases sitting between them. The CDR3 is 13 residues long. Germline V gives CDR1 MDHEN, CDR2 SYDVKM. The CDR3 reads CASSHRRGYGYTF. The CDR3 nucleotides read TGTGCCAGCAGCCACCGAAGGGGGTATGGCTACACCTTC.